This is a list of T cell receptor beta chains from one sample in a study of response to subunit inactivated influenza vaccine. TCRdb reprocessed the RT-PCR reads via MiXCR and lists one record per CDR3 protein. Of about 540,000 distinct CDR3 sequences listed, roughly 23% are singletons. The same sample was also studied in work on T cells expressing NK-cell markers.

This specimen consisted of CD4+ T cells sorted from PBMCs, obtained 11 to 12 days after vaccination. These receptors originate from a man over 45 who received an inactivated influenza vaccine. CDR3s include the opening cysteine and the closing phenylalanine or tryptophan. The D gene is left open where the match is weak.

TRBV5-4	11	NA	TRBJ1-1	CASSLNYEAFF
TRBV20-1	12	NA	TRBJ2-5	CSPTSSQETQYF
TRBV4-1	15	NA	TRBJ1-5	CASSVTPQSNQPQHF
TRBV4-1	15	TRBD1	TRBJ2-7	CATSRGTGGPYEQYF
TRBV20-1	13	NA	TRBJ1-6	CSARSDFNSPLHF
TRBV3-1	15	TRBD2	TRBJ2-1	CASSQDVVGGRTQFF
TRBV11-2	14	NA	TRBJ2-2	CASSLDAGIGELFF
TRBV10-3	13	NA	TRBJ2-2	CAIRQRLTGELFF
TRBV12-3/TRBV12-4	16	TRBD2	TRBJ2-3	CASRSGTSASTDTQYF
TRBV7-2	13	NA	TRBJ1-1	CASSQEWNTEAFF
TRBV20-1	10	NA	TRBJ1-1	CSALDTEAFF
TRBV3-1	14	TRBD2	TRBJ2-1	CASSQDQKAGGQFF
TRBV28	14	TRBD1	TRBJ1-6	CTSIEGQYNSPLNF
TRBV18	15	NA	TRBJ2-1	CASSPRQRDYNEQFF
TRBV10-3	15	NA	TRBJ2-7	CATQEFDRAPYEQYF
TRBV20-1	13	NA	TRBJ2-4	CSASRDSTGIQYF
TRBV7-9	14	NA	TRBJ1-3	CATSYRPSGNTIYF
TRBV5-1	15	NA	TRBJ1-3	CASSLQGKAGNTIYF
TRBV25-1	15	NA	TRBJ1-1	CASSRIGGIGTEAFF
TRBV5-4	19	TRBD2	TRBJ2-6	CASSLRPLSGDSGANVLTF
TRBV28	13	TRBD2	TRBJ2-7	CASWGRGSYEQYF
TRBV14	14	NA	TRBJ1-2	CASSQVAGSGGYTF
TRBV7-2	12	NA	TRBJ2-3	CASSFGTDTQYF
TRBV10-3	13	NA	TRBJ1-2	CAISDQGDYGYTF
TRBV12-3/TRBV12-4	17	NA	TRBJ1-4	CASSAPSTGPSNEKLFF
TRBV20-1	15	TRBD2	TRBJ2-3	CSARGPSGSKDTQYF
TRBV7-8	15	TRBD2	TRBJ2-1	CASSPRTGGFNEQFF
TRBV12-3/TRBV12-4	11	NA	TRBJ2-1	CASTLGSEQFF
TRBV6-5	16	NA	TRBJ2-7	CASSYRSEHRRSEQYF